This T cell receptor (beta chain) originates from a study of blood T cells in healthy people across ages. A word on this clonotype: Its antigen is still unknown.

General observations from the study: Diversity figures derived from one million T cells were judged to underestimate the true value.

For every donor, a draw yielded 9.5 to 10 milliliters of peripheral blood. Then a second PCR, running roughly 7 to 11 cycles, was carried out with a sample-barcoded 5' primer and a J-beta primer mix. From the 5' RACE reads, TCRdb called clonotypes with MiXCR, one entry per CDR3 protein. Altogether 1.5 million to 1.9 million distinct CDR3 sequences are present, about 45% being singletons, with the ten largest covering 4%. Trimming shortened V by 5 bases and J by 0 bases, and 13 bases separated the two germline ends. The CDR3 covers 15 residues. Germline CDR1 and CDR2: MGHRA and YSYEKL. This clonotype originated in a woman aged 18 to 35 in good health. V usage is TRBV4-1 and J usage is TRBJ1-1; D not resolved. The sequenced material came from blood. Written as DNA, the CDR3 is TGCGCCAGCAGCAAAGCCCCGGGGATGAACACTGAAGCTTTCTTT. Its protein product is CASSKAPGMNTEAFF.